Following are 10 T cell receptor beta chains from one sample sequenced in a study of vaccination effects on CD4 cells after COVID-19. Antigens for these TCRs are unknown. This table comes from immunoSEQ multiplex PCR, and its TCRdb copy is limited to in-frame clones, with some not included. The sample lists more than 60,000 clones, about 74% occurring once. Culture lasted over 9 days before CD4+ T cell isolation. Two doses of BNT162b2 or mRNA-1273 vaccine were administered to participants. Sequenced here: CD4+ T cells from PBMCs cultured without peptide, sampled after COVID-19 vaccination. Receptors originate from a human donor who received a COVID-19 vaccine.

The chain's CDR3 is CASSGTSGGAVGTDTQYF. CDR3 nucleotide sequence: TGTGCCAGCAGCGGAACTAGCGGGGGGGCGGTTGGGACAGATACGCAGTATTTT. The chain has TRBV9 and TRBJ2-3, with 13 bases aligning to TRBD2. Germline loops: CDR1 SGDLS, CDR2 YYNGEE. V dropped 3 bases and J dropped 3; count of bases not matched to a gene: 10. The CDR3 runs 18 residues.

This clone was observed a few times. The chain is built from TRBV6-5 and TRBJ2-7; D ambiguous. Germline CDR1 MNHEY, CDR2 SVGAGI. V was trimmed by 5 bases and J by 4 bases, leaving 9 bases between them. The CDR3 is made up of 12 amino acids. As DNA, the CDR3 is TGTGCCAGCAGTACCGACTTATACGAGCAGTACGTC. Protein: CASSTDLYEQYV.

The V gene is TRBV30, the J gene TRBJ1-5, with D hard to call. Per germline, CDR1 GTSNPN and CDR2 SVGIG (reference sequence). The CDR3 contains 13 residues. V was pared by 2 bases and J by 0 bases, with 5 bases between. This CDR3 is CAWSSTSNQPQHF. The CDR3 bases are TGTGCCTGGAGTTCCACTAGCAATCAGCCCCAGCATTTT.

This clone was detected many times. This chain joins TRBV6-5 and TRBJ2-2; no firm D call. Trimming took off 0 bases at V and 8 bases at J, with 10 bases between the two ends. CDR3 size: 14 residues. Germline V gives CDR1 MNHEY, CDR2 SVGAGI. The CDR3 reads CASSYSPVRGELFF. The CDR3 DNA reads as TGTGCCAGCAGTTACTCCCCAGTGCGGGGGGAGCTGTTTTTT.

The chain has TRBV9 and TRBJ2-6; 7 positions match TRBD1. This CDR3 has 18 residues. The V and J ends lost 3 bases and 0 bases, in that order; junction bases with no gene match: 9. Germline V gene lookup returns CDR1 SGDLS and CDR2 YYNGEE. The CDR3 DNA sequence: TGTGCCAGCAGCGCTCAACAGGGGCTCCTCTCTGGGGCCAACGTCCTGACTTTC. Protein sequence: CASSAQQGLLSGANVLTF.

The chain has TRBV30 and TRBJ2-1, with D perhaps matching TRBD2 (6 bases). Trimming left V 3 bases short and J 4 bases short, with 10 bases between. Germline V gene data show CDR1 as GTSNPN and CDR2 as SVGIG (reference sequence). The CDR3 sequence is 13 residues long. CDR3 nucleotides: TGTGCCTGGAGCCCTGGGACTTACAATGAGCAGTTCTTC. It encodes CAWSPGTYNEQFF.

This sequence joins TRBV12-5 and TRBJ2-4, with D tentatively TRBD1 or TRBD2 (5 bases each). The CDR3 covers 18 residues. Trimming pared 0 bases from V and 0 bases from J, leaving 15 bases between. CDR1 is LGHNT, CDR2 FRNRAP, per germline. The CDR3 spells CASGLVPDGALAKNIQYF. CDR3 DNA sequence: TGTGCTAGTGGTTTGGTCCCGGACGGGGCTCTAGCCAAAAACATTCAGTACTTC.

The chain has TRBV18 and TRBJ2-2; TRBD2 matches at 7 bases. Germline V gene lookup returns CDR1 KGHSH and CDR2 LQKENI. The CDR3 runs 17 residues. The junction had 4 bases not matched to a gene; V was cut back by 0 bases and J by 0 bases. Here the CDR3 DNA reads TGTGCCAGCTCACCACCGGGAGGGGTCGCGAACACCGGGGAGCTGTTTTTT. Translation gives CASSPPGGVANTGELFF.

This chain links TRBV7-2 with TRBJ2-5; D unresolved. V shed 2 bases and J shed 4 bases, with 5 bases lying between them. This CDR3 is built from 12 residues. The V gene's germline CDR1 is SGHTA and CDR2 FQGNSA. The CDR3 region is CASSLTLETQYF. CDR3 DNA sequence: TGTGCCAGCAGCTTAACCCTAGAGACCCAGTACTTC.

V usage is TRBV7-9 and J usage is TRBJ1-1; the match to TRBD1 covers 11 bases. This CDR3 is 16 amino acids long. From germline, CDR1 is SEHNR and CDR2 FQNEAQ (reference sequence). V shed 1 base and J 1 base; nucleotides not matched to a gene: 2. The CDR3 DNA reads as TGTGCCAGCAGCTTAGGGACAGGGGGCCCGAACACTGAAGCTTTCTTT. Translating gives CASSLGTGGPNTEAFF.